These 13 T cell receptor beta chains were sequenced from one sample in a study of cytomegalovirus exposure and HLA in healthy donors (dated by TCRdb to 2016 to 2017). The library relied on the immunoSEQ multiplex PCR assay. For the multiplex PCR, a mixture combining 60 forward primers for TCR Vbeta segments and 13 reverse primers for TCR Jbeta segments was used. This is the immuneACCESS table as TCRdb keeps it, with only in-frame sequences that have V and J called. A part of the clones is gone; compared with another copy, unresolved V genes explain less than half, and the rest is unexplained. The sample table records approximately 140,000 clones; approximately 80% of these occur just once. The ten largest clones take up 3.5% to 5% of the sample. Sequencing was done on a sample of PBMCs. The source is a man aged 35 to 55 in good health and CMV-seropositive.

The rearrangement links TRBV12-5 to TRBJ2-6; D may be TRBD1 (6 bases). Trimming cost V 6 bases and J 0 bases, with 18 bases left between them. The CDR3 is 18 residues long. In germline, CDR1 is LGHNT, CDR2 FRNRAP. This chain's CDR3 is CASGFLGAPTSGANVLTF. As DNA, the CDR3 is TGTGCTAGTGGCTTCCTGGGGGCACCGACCTCTGGGGCCAACGTCCTGACTTTC.

V gene TRBV30 combines with J gene TRBJ1-4; D is perhaps TRBD1 (5 bases). Trimming took 0 bases from V and 2 from J, leaving 7 bases between them. Germline V gene data show CDR1 as GTSNPN and CDR2 as SVGIG (reference sequence). This CDR3 is 14 amino acids long. The CDR3 sequence is CAWSVPGTNEKLFF. CDR3 bases: TGTGCCTGGAGTGTACCAGGGACTAATGAAAAACTGTTTTTT.

Written as DNA, the CDR3 is TGTGCCAGCGGGTGGCAGGGGGCGAGCGAGCAGTACTTC. It encodes CASGWQGASEQYF. The chain combines TRBV19 with TRBJ2-7, with TRBD1 identical over 8 bases. This CDR3 region has 13 residues. The germline CDR1 and CDR2 sequences are LNHDA and SQIVND (reference sequence). V shed 9 bases, J shed 6 bases, and the junction held 10 bases outside the gene matches.

Regarding this clone: Distinct nucleotide sequences in the sample also encode this CDR3. The chain links TRBV5-1 to TRBJ1-1; D not certain. CDR1 is SGHRS and CDR2 is YFSETQ in the germline V gene. V lost 0 bases, J lost 5 bases, and 8 bases lay in between. The CDR3 has 13 residues. CDR3 sequence reads: CASSLGSGTEAFF. The CDR3 nucleotides read TGCGCCAGCAGCTTGGGATCGGGGACTGAAGCTTTCTTT.

This rearrangement joins TRBV6-6 to TRBJ1-2; 8 bases agree with TRBD1. The CDR3 has 14 residues. Unmatched junction bases numbered 5, after V lost 6 bases and J lost 2 bases. Germline V gives CDR1 MNHNY, CDR2 SVGAGI (reference sequence). The CDR3 sequence: CASRPGGGNYGYTF. The CDR3 coding sequence is TGTGCCAGCAGACCAGGGGGCGGAAACTATGGCTACACCTTC.

The chain couples TRBV11-2 to TRBJ2-1; 8 nucleotides match TRBD1. V lost 5 bases and J lost 12; bases outside the gene matches: 18. This CDR3 is built from 16 residues. In germline, CDR1 is SGHAT, CDR2 FQNNGV. CDR3 loop: CASSPRAGGDNLRQFF. The CDR3 coding sequence is TGTGCCAGCAGCCCGAGGGCAGGGGGCGATAATCTTCGGCAGTTCTTC.

The chain uses TRBV7-2 and TRBJ1-1, with D unresolved. V lost 1 base and J 5 bases, leaving 8 bases between the germline ends. Germline CDR1 and CDR2: SGHTA and FQGNSA. The CDR3 extends over 13 amino acids. Written as DNA, the CDR3 is TGTGCCAGCAGCTTAGTCCAGTGGACTGAAGCTTTCTTT. This codes for CASSLVQWTEAFF. Combining the CDR3 with reference TRBV7-2 and TRBJ1-1 gives the whole variable domain GAGVSQSPSNKVTEKGKDVELRCDPISGHTALYWYRQSLGQGLEFLIYFQGNSAPDKSGLPSDRFSAERTGGSVSTLTIQRTQQEDSAVYLCASSLVQWTEAFFGQGTRLTVV.

The chain uses TRBV7-2 and TRBJ2-1, with D hard to call. Deletions cut 1 base from V and 0 bases from J, with 7 bases between. The CDR3 extends over 15 amino acids. CDR1 SGHTA and CDR2 FQGNSA come from the germline V gene. The DNA of the CDR3 is TGTGCCAGCAGCTTAGGACTCCCCTCCTACAATGAGCAGTTCTTC. It translates to CASSLGLPSYNEQFF.

The chain links TRBV25-1 to TRBJ1-4; the D gene is possibly TRBD1 (6 bases). Germline CDR1 and CDR2: MGHDK and SYGVNS. This CDR3 has 13 amino acids. Trimming pared 5 bases from V and 6 bases from J, leaving 10 bases between. CDR3 DNA sequence: TGTGCCAGCAGTCCTGGACAGCATGAAAAACTGTTTTTT. Its protein product is CASSPGQHEKLFF.

The V call is TRBV12-5, the J call TRBJ1-5, with 9 bases that match TRBD1. The CDR3 has 13 residues. The J segment lost 4 bases and the V segment lost 8 bases, leaving 3 bases of the junction unmatched. Germline assignment: CDR1 LGHNT and CDR2 FRNRAP. CDR3 DNA: TGTGCTAGTTTACAGGGGGCGAATCAGCCCCAGCATTTT. Protein sequence: CASLQGANQPQHF.

This rearrangement joins TRBV2 to TRBJ2-2; D is perhaps TRBD1 (6 bases). In germline, CDR1 is SNHLY, CDR2 FYNNEI. This CDR3 contains 14 residues. Trimming cost V 7 bases and J 0 bases, with 9 bases left between them. For the CDR3, the DNA is TGTGCCAGCACCTGGACAGCGAACACCGGGGAGCTGTTTTTT. It encodes CASTWTANTGELFF.

This clone was found a few times. In the same sample, other DNA sequences code for this CDR3. The chain uses TRBV2 and TRBJ2-5; the D gene is possibly TRBD1 (5 bases). Trimming removed 4 bases at V and 1 base at J, with 7 bases between. Looked up from germline, CDR1 is SNHLY and CDR2 is FYNNEI. The CDR3 has 13 amino acids. CDR3 residues: CASSGGIQETQYF. In DNA, the CDR3 is TGTGCCAGCAGTGGGGGCATCCAAGAGACCCAGTACTTC.

Worth noting for this clone: The junction does not match germline at one end; this may be a read error. The rearrangement uses TRBV7-9 and TRBJ1-2; 7 positions match TRBD1. CDR3 length: 13 residues. Germline lookup yields CDR1 SEHNR and CDR2 FQNEAQ (reference sequence). The CDR3 spells CSSSSTGVDGYTF. CDR3 coding DNA: TGTTCCAGCAGCTCAACAGGGGTAGATGGCTACACCTTC.